This TCR beta chain was documented in a study of PD-L1 blockade in urothelial cancer. In the study overall: After treatment start, blood was analyzed at 3 weeks (second dose) and at 6 weeks. Blood samples contained a median 141,255 T cells.

Some clones are missing from TCRdb's copy, which holds only in-frame ones; the method was immunoSEQ multiplex PCR. The table shows roughly 28,000 clones, with roughly 80% occurring only once. The time point here: peripheral blood 6 weeks after treatment start. Patients yielded 1 to 8 samples each, pretreatment and on-treatment. V was clipped by 0 bases and J by 2 bases, with 15 bases between them. The length of the CDR3 is 18 residues. Germline assignment: CDR1 SGHRS and CDR2 YFSETQ. The chain uses TRBV5-1 and TRBJ2-6; D possibly corresponds to TRBD1 (6 bases). The specimen was PBMCs, collected around atezolizumab (anti-PD-L1) treatment. The clonotype originates from a man aged 70 or older with urothelial cancer. CDR3 bases: TGCGCCAGCAGCTTGGGCCAGGGGTTTCAAGCTGGGGCCAACGTCCTGACTTTC. Protein sequence: CASSLGQGFQAGANVLTF.